The 14 T cell receptor beta chains below were found in one sample sequenced in a study of blood T cell repertoires in COVID-19. Some clones are missing from TCRdb's copy, which holds only in-frame ones; the method was immunoSEQ multiplex PCR. The repertoire holds about 51,000 clones, 86% seen once, with about 4.2% in the top ten. The material sequenced was peripheral blood. Receptors originate from an elderly man with active COVID-19.

This chain's CDR3 is CASSHNPGLVNEQFF. For the CDR3, the DNA is TGTGCCAGCAGCCACAATCCAGGGCTGGTCAATGAGCAGTTCTTC. The chain joins TRBV11-2 to TRBJ2-1, with D possibly being TRBD1 (5 bases). Deletions cut 5 bases from V and 6 bases from J, with 17 bases between. CDR1 and CDR2 from the germline V gene are SGHAT and FQNNGV. There are 15 residues in the CDR3.

The V call is TRBV19, the J call TRBJ1-2; D unresolved. There are 15 residues in the CDR3. V gave up 3 bases and J gave up 2 bases, with 13 bases separating them. Germline CDR1 is LNHDA and CDR2 is SQIVND (reference sequence). CDR3 DNA sequence: TGTGCCAGTAGTATTATCCCCCCACGGAACTATGGCTACACCTTC. As protein: CASSIIPPRNYGYTF.

CDR3 in DNA: TGTGCCAGCAGTTACACACCGGGGACATCCGAGCAGTACTTC. The encoded protein is CASSYTPGTSEQYF. This rearrangement joins TRBV6-5 to TRBJ2-7; TRBD1 is a possible D gene (6 bases). Germline-derived CDR1 and CDR2 are MNHEY and SVGAGI. This CDR3 comprises 14 residues. V lost 2 bases to trimming and J lost 6 bases, with 14 bases between them.

This clone came up a few times. The chain employs TRBV28 and TRBJ2-3; 8 nucleotides match TRBD2. Germline loops: CDR1 MDHEN, CDR2 SYDVKM. The CDR3 is 15 residues long. Trimming cost V 2 bases and J 4 bases; bases outside gene matches: 5. CDR3 residues: CASSLREGHPDTQYF. CDR3 in DNA: TGTGCCAGCAGTTTACGGGAGGGCCACCCAGATACGCAGTATTTT.

The rearrangement uses TRBV19 and TRBJ2-5, with 7 nucleotides matching TRBD2. There are 16 residues in the CDR3. Germline CDR1 LNHDA, CDR2 SQIVND (reference sequence). After removal of 4 bases from V and 5 bases from J, the junction contained 13 bases not matched to a gene. This chain's CDR3 is CASSKRLAHDRETQYF. In DNA, the CDR3 is TGTGCCAGTAGTAAAAGACTAGCCCACGATCGGGAGACCCAGTACTTC.

A note on this clone: A read error may account for a junction end that differs from germline. The V call is TRBV28, the J call TRBJ2-6, with TRBD1 matching 8 bases. CDR1 is MDHEN and CDR2 is SYDVKM in the germline V gene. The CDR3 loop spans 11 amino acids. The CDR3 here is CASSDTGQEAF. The CDR3 region has the DNA TGTGCCAGCAGTGATACGGGACAGGAGGCTTTC.

The chain uses TRBV19 and TRBJ2-7; perhaps TRBD1 as D (6 bases). V was shortened by 3 bases and J by 5 bases, with 11 bases between the two germline ends. This CDR3 has 13 amino acids. Germline V gene sequence: CDR1 LNHDA, CDR2 SQIVND (reference sequence). The CDR3 coding sequence is TGTGCCAGTAGTATTACGACAGGTAACGAGCAGTACTTC. Encoded protein: CASSITTGNEQYF.

This chain uses TRBV28 with TRBJ1-6; possible D gene TRBD1, 6 bases. This CDR3 has 17 residues. Trimming left V 0 bases short and J 7 bases short, with 16 bases between. The germline gives CDR1 MDHEN, CDR2 SYDVKM. CDR3 nucleotides: TGTGCCAGCAGTTTATGGAGGGGGGGACCCGAGAATTCACCCCTCCACTTT. It codes for CASSLWRGGPENSPLHF. The full variable domain, completed using reference TRBV28 and TRBJ1-6, is DVKVTQSSRYLVKRTGEKVFLECVQDMDHENMFWYRQDPGLGLRLIYFSYDVKMKEKGDIPEGYSVSREKKERFSLILESASTNQTSMYLCASSLWRGGPENSPLHFGNGTRLTVT.

This rearrangement joins TRBV24-1 to TRBJ2-1; D perhaps matches TRBD2 (6 bases). CDR3 length: 15 residues. CDR1 and CDR2 (germline): KGHDR, SFDVKD. V lost 3 bases and J lost 3, with 11 bases in between. The CDR3 DNA is TGTGCCACCAGTGATCCCCGGGAGTACTACAATGAGCAGTTCTTC. Its translation: CATSDPREYYNEQFF.

This chain uses TRBV30 with TRBJ1-2; 8 bases align to TRBD1. The CDR3 extends over 14 amino acids. Trimming cost V 0 bases and J 10 bases; bases outside gene matches: 10. CDR1 and CDR2 from the germline V gene are GTSNPN and SVGIG (reference sequence). The CDR3 region has the DNA TGTGCCTGGAGTGTTGCACAGGGGGGAGCTTCCTACACCTTC. Its translation is CAWSVAQGGASYTF.

This chain connects TRBV18 to TRBJ2-1; 7 bases agree with TRBD2. CDR1 is KGHSH and CDR2 is LQKENI in the germline V gene. Germline trimming cut 6 bases from V and 2 bases from J; bases unmatched to any gene: 7. CDR3 length equals 15 residues. CDR3 loop: CASSSLAKTYNEQFF. CDR3 bases: TGTGCCAGCTCGTCACTAGCGAAGACCTACAATGAGCAGTTCTTC.

J is TRBJ1-4 and V is TRBV5-1, with unresolved D. The germline gives CDR1 SGHRS, CDR2 YFSETQ. Trimming removed 2 bases at V and 0 bases at J, with 5 bases between. CDR3 length: 14 amino acids. The CDR3 sequence: CASSFGATNEKLFF. The CDR3 bases are TGCGCCAGCAGCTTCGGTGCAACTAATGAAAAACTGTTTTTT.

V usage is TRBV28 and J usage is TRBJ2-7; 12 nucleotides line up with TRBD2. Germline CDR1 and CDR2: MDHEN and SYDVKM. The CDR3 is made up of 16 amino acids. V lost 4 bases to trimming and J lost 5 bases; unmatched junction nucleotides: 9. The CDR3 region is CASSSTSSGRAHEQYF. The CDR3, as DNA: TGTGCCAGCAGTTCGACCTCTAGCGGGAGGGCCCACGAGCAGTACTTC.

A remark on this clone: Other nucleotide sequences in the sample specify the same CDR3. The chain is built from TRBV11-3 and TRBJ2-7; TRBD1 matches 8 bases. With V trimmed by 5 bases and J by 4 bases, 7 bases remained unmatched. The CDR3 consists of 14 residues. Germline-derived CDR1 and CDR2 are SGHNT and YENEEA. The CDR3 nucleotides read TGTGCCAGCAGCCCGGGACAGGAACCTTACGAGCAGTACTTC. This sequence encodes CASSPGQEPYEQYF.